The clone carrying this T cell receptor beta chain has just a few counts. Its matching antigen is unknown. CDR1 and CDR2 from the germline V gene are MRHNA and SNTAGT. V was pared by 2 bases and J by 8 bases, with 12 bases between. The CDR3 sequence is 13 residues long. The sample comes from a study of cytomegalovirus exposure and HLA in healthy donors. Findings of the study overall: In a later analysis, roughly 17,000 TCR beta sequences were associated with HLA alleles at 0.05 false discovery rate. Cytomegalovirus status was reportedly diagnosed by the classifier with high specificity and sensitivity.

Primers: 60 Vbeta forward and 13 Jbeta reverse. Clones were sequenced by immunoSEQ multiplex PCR, and TCRdb holds only the in-frame ones, with some missing. This sample has approximately 140,000 clones; under 70% occur once, and the top ten carry approximately 6.5%. The sequenced sample consisted of PBMCs. The sequence derives from a woman aged 60-70 years in good health and CMV-seronegative. The chain links TRBV6-4 to TRBJ1-2; the D gene is possibly TRBD1 (5 bases). For the CDR3, the DNA is TGTGCCAGCAGTGACCGGGGGGAGGGCGGCTACACCTTC. Translating gives CASSDRGEGGYTF.